The 5 T cell receptor beta chains listed next were all sequenced from one sample in a study of blood T cell repertoires in COVID-19 (dated by TCRdb to between 2020 and 2021). The method behind the library was the immunoSEQ multiplex PCR assay. TCRdb holds this immuneACCESS table with in-frame rearrangements only. Some clones are missing; in checked studies, unresolved V genes explain under half, and the rest has no known cause. This sample has around 68,000 clones in its table, and roughly 87% of those were observed once. The leading ten clones occupy less than 7% of the sample. The sample taken for sequencing was peripheral blood. The receptors derive from a woman between 50 and 59 years old with acute or convalescent COVID-19.

The rearrangement uses TRBV18 and TRBJ1-6; D is undetermined. The CDR3 runs to 14 residues. The germline V gene encodes CDR1 KGHSH and CDR2 LQKENI. Deletions cut 6 bases from V and 7 bases from J, with 13 bases between. The CDR3 loop is CASSRPGGNSPLHF. In DNA, the CDR3 is TGTGCCAGCTCCCGCCCAGGTGGGAATTCACCCCTCCACTTT. The full variable domain, rest sourced from reference TRBV18 and TRBJ1-6, is NAGVMQNPRHLVRRRGQEARLRCSPMKGHSHVYWYRQLPEEGLKFMVYLQKENIIDESGMPKERFSAEFPKEGPSILRIQQVVRGDSAAYFCASSRPGGNSPLHFGNGTRLTVT.

The V and J genes are TRBV10-3 and TRBJ2-2; D is undetermined. Trimming stripped 0 bases from V and 1 base from J, with 9 bases between. CDR3 length: 16 residues. Germline CDR1 ENHRY, CDR2 SYGVKD. The CDR3: CAISESLRQNTGELFF. CDR3 sequence (DNA): TGTGCCATCAGTGAGTCTTTGCGACAGAACACCGGGGAGCTGTTTTTT.

This sequence joins TRBV2 and TRBJ1-1, with D hard to call. The V end was cut by 10 bases, the J end by 3 bases, with 15 bases between. The CDR3 totals 13 residues. Germline-derived CDR1 and CDR2 are SNHLY and FYNNEI. CDR3 residues: CATKMTGYTEAFF. The DNA of the CDR3 is TGTGCCACAAAGATGACGGGTTACACTGAAGCTTTCTTT.

V is TRBV10-3 and J is TRBJ1-2; D is uncertain. Germline V gene data show CDR1 as ENHRY and CDR2 as SYGVKD. The V gene lost 3 bases and the J gene lost 0 bases, with 14 bases spanning the gap. CDR3 length equals 16 residues. CDR3 protein: CAISDQRRGSNYGYTF. The CDR3 DNA follows: TGTGCCATCAGTGACCAACGGCGGGGATCTAACTATGGCTACACCTTC.

As DNA, the CDR3 is TGTGCCAGCTCACCGGGACAGGGACGAGCTAACTATGGCTACACCTTC. Amino acids: CASSPGQGRANYGYTF. V usage is TRBV18 and J usage is TRBJ1-2; 9 bases fit TRBD1. CDR1 and CDR2 from the germline V gene are KGHSH and LQKENI. This CDR3 has 16 residues. Trimming at V came to 3 bases and at J to 0 bases, leaving 5 bases not matched to a gene.